Each of the 14 T cell receptor beta chains below was sequenced from the same sample in a study of T cell repertoires in cytomegalovirus infection (dated by TCRdb to between 2018 and 2020). Sequenced using an Illumina HiSeq 1500. In TCRdb, the public reads were trimmed at Q25 with fastp and aligned with MiXCR, with productive beta chains retained. Merged by CDR3 protein, the rows form single entries marked with the most common genes and DNA. The sample contains about 920,000 distinct CDR3 sequences, less than 40% of them found a single time. In total, the top ten clones hold about 14% of the sample. These receptors' antigens are unknown. This specimen's treatment or condition label, per the study, means: in vitro stimulation with specific CMV peptide epitopes to enrich CMV-specific T cells. The sample consisted of cultured CD8+ T cells from PBMCs, taken from culture after CMV antigen stimulation. The source of these receptors is a human donor in good health (CMV status not recorded). Some clones in this sample may be carry-over from other donors' samples.

This clonotype has only a few counts. The chain uses TRBV4-1 and TRBJ2-3; TRBD2 might be the D (5 bases). The CDR3 is 15 residues long. CDR1 and CDR2 (germline): MGHRA, YSYEKL. The V end was cut by 6 bases, the J end by 2 bases, with 15 bases between. The CDR3 coding sequence is TGCGCCAGCAGGGGCCAGGAGAGGGACACAGATACGCAGTATTTT. It yields the protein CASRGQERDTDTQYF.

The chain carries TRBV20-1 and TRBJ2-5, with a weak D call TRBD1 (6 bases). Germline values: CDR1 DFQATT, CDR2 SNEGSKA (reference sequence). Trimming cost V 3 bases and J 2 bases, with 22 bases left between them. The CDR3 extends over 17 amino acids. CDR3: CSASAVETGKVQETQYF. The CDR3 DNA reads TGCAGTGCTAGCGCAGTAGAAACAGGGAAAGTACAAGAGACCCAGTACTTC.

This chain connects TRBV15 to TRBJ2-1, with D possibly TRBD1 on 6 matching bases. The germline CDR1 and CDR2 sequences are LNHNV and YYDKDF (reference sequence). This CDR3 is built from 14 residues. V lost 4 bases to trimming and J lost 5 bases, with 12 bases between them. CDR3 residues: CATSKTGLNNEQFF. The DNA for the CDR3 is TGTGCCACCAGCAAAACAGGGCTCAACAATGAGCAGTTCTTC.

V usage is TRBV2 and J usage is TRBJ2-3; 14 bases agree with TRBD2. Germline V gene sequence: CDR1 SNHLY, CDR2 FYNNEI. Trimming at V came to 5 bases and at J to 2 bases, leaving 12 bases not matched to a gene. This CDR3 is 19 amino acids long. The CDR3 nucleotides read TGTGCCAGCAGTTCTCCCGGGACTAGCGGGGGTCCTATCACAGATACGCAGTATTTT. It codes for CASSSPGTSGGPITDTQYF.

The J gene is TRBJ2-1, the V gene TRBV7-3, with 9 bases identical to TRBD2. After removal of 5 bases from V and 7 bases from J, the junction contained 12 bases not matched to a gene. Germline V gives CDR1 SGHTA, CDR2 FQGTGA. This CDR3 is 16 amino acids long. Written as DNA, the CDR3 is TGTGCCAGCAGCGGTGAACTAGCGGGTGGCAATAATGAGCAGTTCTTC. Amino acids: CASSGELAGGNNEQFF.

This clonotype was counted between two and nine times. The V call is TRBV19, the J call TRBJ2-1; D is unclear. CDR3 length: 15 amino acids. Germline V gene lookup returns CDR1 LNHDA and CDR2 SQIVND (reference sequence). The V end lost 3 bases, the J end lost 4 bases, and 13 bases lay between the germline ends. CDR3 sequence: CASSIIQVEYNEQFF. The CDR3 nucleotides read TGTGCCAGTAGTATTATCCAGGTGGAGTACAATGAGCAGTTCTTC.

This clonotype was recorded a few times. The gene calls are TRBV6-1 and TRBJ2-7, with TRBD1 matching 8 bases. The V gene end was trimmed by 8 bases and the J gene end by 2 bases; junction bases not matched to a gene: 2. This CDR3 is built from 12 residues. Germline lookup yields CDR1 MNHNS and CDR2 SASEGT. The CDR3 region has the DNA TGTGCCAGCGGGGACAGGACCTACGAGCAGTACTTC. It yields the protein CASGDRTYEQYF.

There are a few counts of this clonotype. The chain is built from TRBV12-3 or TRBV12-4 and TRBJ2-1; 12 nucleotides align to TRBD2. The CDR3 contains 14 residues. Unmatched junction bases numbered 10, after V lost 4 bases and J lost 15 bases. The CDR3: CASSSDLTSGGWFF. For the CDR3, the DNA is TGTGCCAGCAGTTCCGACCTGACTAGCGGGGGTTGGTTCTTC.

CDR3 sequence (DNA): TGTGCCAGCAGCTTCGACCTCCAGGGATACACCGGGGAGCTGTTTTTT. Protein product: CASSFDLQGYTGELFF. This chain uses TRBV5-6 with TRBJ2-2, with a possible D match to TRBD1 (5 bases). V was trimmed by 2 bases and J by 3 bases, leaving 14 bases between them. This CDR3 has 16 amino acids. Germline V CDR1 and CDR2: SGHDT, YYEEEE.

There are many counts of this clonotype. The chain carries TRBV7-6 and TRBJ1-2, with unresolved D. This CDR3 has 13 amino acids. V shed 1 base and J shed 7 bases, with 10 bases lying between them. Germline V gene sequence: CDR1 SGHVS, CDR2 FNYEAQ. CDR3 DNA: TGTGCCAGCAGCTTAGAAAGTTCTAGTGGCTACACCTTC. Its protein is CASSLESSSGYTF.

The J gene is TRBJ2-1, the V gene TRBV4-1, with 7 bases fitting TRBD1. Germline-derived CDR1 and CDR2 are MGHRA and YSYEKL. This CDR3 is built from 16 residues. The ends lost 5 bases at V and 0 bases at J; junction bases unmatched: 7. The DNA for the CDR3 is TGCGCCAGCAGCGCCCCGACAGGGAACTCCTACAATGAGCAGTTCTTC. Translation: CASSAPTGNSYNEQFF.

The CDR3: CASSYGHRGNQPQHF. CDR3 DNA sequence: TGTGCCAGCAGTTACGGGCACAGGGGCAATCAGCCCCAGCATTTT. V usage is TRBV6-2 or TRBV6-3 and J usage is TRBJ1-5; possibly TRBD1 for D (6 bases). The V end was cut by 2 bases, the J end by 2 bases, with 10 bases between. Germline V CDR1 and CDR2: MNHEY, SVGEGT. The CDR3 covers 15 residues.

This clonotype was counted many times. This rearrangement joins TRBV7-9 to TRBJ1-1; 9 nucleotides agree with TRBD1. Trimming cost V 2 bases and J 1 base; bases outside gene matches: 8. CDR1 is SEHNR and CDR2 is FQNEAQ in the germline V gene (reference sequence). The CDR3 contains 17 residues. The CDR3 DNA sequence: TGTGCCAGCAGCTTATCCTCACAGGGGGCTTGGAACACTGAAGCTTTCTTT. Translation: CASSLSSQGAWNTEAFF. Full variable domain (outside the CDR3, taken from reference TRBV7-9 and TRBJ1-1): DTGVSQNPRHKITKRGQNVTFRCDPISEHNRLYWYRQTLGQGPEFLTYFQNEAQLEKSRLLSDRFSAERPKGSFSTLEIQRTEQGDSAMYLCASSLSSQGAWNTEAFFGQGTRLTVV.

The genes are TRBV29-1 and TRBJ1-2; 11 bases agree with TRBD1. The junction had 9 bases not matched to a gene; V was cut back by 7 bases and J by 5 bases. The CDR3 is 14 residues long. Germline values: CDR1 SQVTM, CDR2 ANQGSEA. Written as DNA, the CDR3 is TGCAGCGCCGGAGGACAGGGGGCATGGTATGGCTACACCTTC. Its protein product is CSAGGQGAWYGYTF.